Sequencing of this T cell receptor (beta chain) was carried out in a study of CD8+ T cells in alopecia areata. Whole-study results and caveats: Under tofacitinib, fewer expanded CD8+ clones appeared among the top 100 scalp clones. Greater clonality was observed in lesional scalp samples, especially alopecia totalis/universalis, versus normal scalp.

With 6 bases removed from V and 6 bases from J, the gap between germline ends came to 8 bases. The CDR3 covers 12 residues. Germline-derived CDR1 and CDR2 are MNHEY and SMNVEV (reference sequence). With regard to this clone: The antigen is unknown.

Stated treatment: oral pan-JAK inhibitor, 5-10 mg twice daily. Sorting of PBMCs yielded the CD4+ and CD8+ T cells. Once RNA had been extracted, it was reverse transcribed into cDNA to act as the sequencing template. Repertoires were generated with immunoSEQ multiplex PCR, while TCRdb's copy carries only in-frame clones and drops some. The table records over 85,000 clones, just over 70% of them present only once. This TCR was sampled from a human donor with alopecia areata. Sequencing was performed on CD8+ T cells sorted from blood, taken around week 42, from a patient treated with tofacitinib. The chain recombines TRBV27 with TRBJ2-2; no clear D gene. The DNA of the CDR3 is TGTGCCAGCAGCCGTGGGGCCGGGGAGCTGTTTTTT. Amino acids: CASSRGAGELFF.